This T cell receptor beta chain appears in the sequencing data of a study of blood T cell repertoires in COVID-19. Study in general: Sites in the United States, Italy and Spain provided acute and convalescent COVID-19 samples.

Study members were between about 18 and 100 years old and lived in roughly 24 US regions. Profiled with immunoSEQ multiplex PCR; TCRdb holds only in-frame clones, not every one. The table shows a few hundred thousand clones, with 87% occurring only once. The ends were cut back, 1 base at V and 2 bases at J, with 12 bases in the middle. Germline-derived CDR1 and CDR2 are SEHNR and FQNEAQ (reference sequence). This CDR3 comprises 15 residues. Sequenced sample: PBMCs or T cells enriched from blood (not recorded which). The chain carries TRBV7-9 and TRBJ2-7; a weak D match, TRBD1 (5 bases). This receptor was identified in a man younger than 35 with acute COVID-19. The CDR3 nucleotides are TGTGCCAGCAGCTTAGGACAGACGGCTCCCTACGAGCAGTACTTC. Its protein is CASSLGQTAPYEQYF.